A selection of T cell receptor beta chains follows, all from one sample in a study of regulatory T cells in long-lasting Graves disease. A single record per CDR3 protein comes from TCRdb applying MiXCR to the multiplex PCR reads. The sample consists of under 300,000 distinct CDR3 sequences, around 16% of them appearing once. The sample consisted of peripheral blood mononuclear cells (PBMCs), taken at new diagnosis, from a patient treated with antithyroid drugs. The receptors originated from a female donor with Graves disease. Each CDR3 is given with its conserved first and last residue. A D gene is named only where the DNA matches it firmly. The size of a clone is reported for some rows only, either as once, few or many, or as a class for expanded clones.

J: TRBJ2-7
size: many
V: TRBV5-1
D: .
CDR3: CASSTYSTYEQYF
DNA: TGCGCCAGCAGCACATACTCGACCTACGAGCAGTACTTC

J: TRBJ1-6
size: .
V: TRBV11-3
D: TRBD1
CDR3: CASSLEGQGGSPLHF
DNA: TGTGCCAGCAGCTTGGAGGGACAGGGAGGATCACCCCTCCACTTT

J: TRBJ2-1
size: .
V: TRBV2
D: TRBD2
CDR3: CASRLAGELNEQFF
DNA: TGTGCCAGCAGACTAGCGGGAGAGCTCAATGAGCAGTTCTTC

J: TRBJ2-1
size: few
V: TRBV5-4
D: TRBD1
CDR3: CASSSQGVYNEQFF
DNA: TGTGCCAGCAGCTCACAGGGGGTATACAATGAGCAGTTCTTC

J: TRBJ2-1
size: few
V: TRBV20-1
D: TRBD2
CDR3: CSASPLSGRTYNEQFF
DNA: TGCAGTGCTAGCCCTCTTAGCGGGAGGACCTACAATGAGCAGTTCTTC

J: TRBJ2-3
size: few
V: TRBV25-1
D: .
CDR3: CASTPGRDTQYF
DNA: TGTGCCAGCACGCCAGGCCGGGATACGCAGTATTTT

J: TRBJ2-2
size: .
V: TRBV20-1
D: TRBD1
CDR3: CSATGGVNTGELFF
DNA: TGCAGTGCTACAGGGGGCGTAAACACCGGGGAGCTGTTTTTT

J: TRBJ2-7
size: many
V: TRBV12-3/TRBV12-4
D: .
CDR3: CANSFGRSDHEQYF
DNA: TGTGCCAACAGTTTCGGCAGGTCTGACCACGAGCAGTACTTC

J: TRBJ2-1
size: many
V: TRBV28
D: TRBD2
CDR3: CASSLPGGLQNEQFF
DNA: TGTGCCAGCAGCCTACCGGGGGGGTTGCAGAATGAGCAGTTCTTC

J: TRBJ2-3
size: many
V: TRBV6-1
D: .
CDR3: CASWTSSTDTQYF
DNA: TGTGCCAGCTGGACGTCTAGCACAGATACGCAGTATTTT